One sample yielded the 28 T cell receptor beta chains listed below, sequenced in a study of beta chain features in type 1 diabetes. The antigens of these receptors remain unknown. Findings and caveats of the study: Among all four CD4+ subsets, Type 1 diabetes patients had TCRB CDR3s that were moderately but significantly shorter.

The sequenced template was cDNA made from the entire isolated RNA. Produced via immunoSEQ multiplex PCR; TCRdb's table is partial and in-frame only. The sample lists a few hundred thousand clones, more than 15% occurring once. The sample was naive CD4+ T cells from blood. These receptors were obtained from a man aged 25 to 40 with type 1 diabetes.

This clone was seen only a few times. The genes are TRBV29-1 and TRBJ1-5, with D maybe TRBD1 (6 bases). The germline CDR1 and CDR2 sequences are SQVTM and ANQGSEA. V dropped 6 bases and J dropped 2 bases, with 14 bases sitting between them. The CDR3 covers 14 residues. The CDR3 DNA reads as TGCAGCGTAGGGGAGACAGGACGCAATCAGCCCCAGCATTTT. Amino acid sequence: CSVGETGRNQPQHF.

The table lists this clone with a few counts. The CDR3 DNA is TGCAGCGTGGGGACAGTTCAAGAGACCCAGTACTTC. This sequence encodes CSVGTVQETQYF. J is TRBJ2-5 and V is TRBV29-1; TRBD1 matches 7 bases. Per germline, CDR1 SQVTM and CDR2 ANQGSEA. The CDR3 sequence is 12 residues long. V dropped 6 bases and J dropped 2; count of bases not matched to a gene: 3.

The CDR3 loop reads CASSLAGTGEETQYF. CDR3 nucleotides: TGTGCCAGCAGCTTAGCCGGGACAGGGGAAGAGACCCAGTACTTC. The chain couples TRBV7-2 to TRBJ2-5; 10 bases match TRBD1. V lost 0 bases to trimming and J lost 3 bases; unmatched junction nucleotides: 1. Per the germline V gene, CDR1 is SGHTA and CDR2 is FQGNSA. This CDR3 has 15 residues.

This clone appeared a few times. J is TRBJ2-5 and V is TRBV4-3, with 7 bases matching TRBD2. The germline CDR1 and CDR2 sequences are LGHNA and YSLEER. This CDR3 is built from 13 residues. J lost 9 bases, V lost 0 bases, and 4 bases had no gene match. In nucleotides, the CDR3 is TGCGCCAGCAGCCAAGAAGGACGGGGGGCCCAGTACTTC. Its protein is CASSQEGRGAQYF.

The CDR3, as DNA: TGTGCCTGGAGTATACCGGGTGGCTACACCTTC. Residues: CAWSIPGGYTF. The chain recombines TRBV30 with TRBJ1-2, with D uncertain. The CDR3 contains 11 residues. Germline CDR1 and CDR2: GTSNPN and SVGIG (reference sequence). V lost 2 bases to trimming and J lost 7 bases, with 8 bases between them.

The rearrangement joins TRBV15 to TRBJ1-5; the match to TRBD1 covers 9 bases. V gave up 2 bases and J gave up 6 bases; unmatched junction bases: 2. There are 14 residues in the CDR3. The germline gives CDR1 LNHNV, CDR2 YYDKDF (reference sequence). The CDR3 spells CATSRTGGFQPQHF. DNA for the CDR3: TGTGCCACCAGCAGAACAGGGGGCTTTCAGCCCCAGCATTTT.

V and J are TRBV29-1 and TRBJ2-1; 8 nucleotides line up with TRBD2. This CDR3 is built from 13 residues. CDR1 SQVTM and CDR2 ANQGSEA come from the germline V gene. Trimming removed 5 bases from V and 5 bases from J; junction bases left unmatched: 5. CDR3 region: CSVTGLADNEQFF. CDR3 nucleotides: TGCAGCGTTACTGGACTAGCAGACAATGAGCAGTTCTTC.

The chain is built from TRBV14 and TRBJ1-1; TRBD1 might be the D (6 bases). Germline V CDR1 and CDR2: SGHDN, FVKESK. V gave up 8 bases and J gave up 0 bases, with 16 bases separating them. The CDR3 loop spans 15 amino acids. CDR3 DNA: TGTGCCAGCGGACCGTGGGGGGCTGTGAACACTGAAGCTTTCTTT. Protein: CASGPWGAVNTEAFF. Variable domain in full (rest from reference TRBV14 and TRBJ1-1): EAGVTQFPSHSVIEKGQTVTLRCDPISGHDNLYWYRRVMGKEIKFLLHFVKESKQDESGMPNNRFLAERTGGTYSTLKVQPAELEDSGVYFCASGPWGAVNTEAFFGQGTRLTVV.

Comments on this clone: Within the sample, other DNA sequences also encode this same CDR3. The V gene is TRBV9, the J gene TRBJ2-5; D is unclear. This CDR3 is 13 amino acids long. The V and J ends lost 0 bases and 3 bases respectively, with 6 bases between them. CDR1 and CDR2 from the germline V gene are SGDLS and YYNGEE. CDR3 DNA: TGTGCCAGCAGCGTAGCCCTAGAAGAGACCCAGTACTTC. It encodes CASSVALEETQYF.

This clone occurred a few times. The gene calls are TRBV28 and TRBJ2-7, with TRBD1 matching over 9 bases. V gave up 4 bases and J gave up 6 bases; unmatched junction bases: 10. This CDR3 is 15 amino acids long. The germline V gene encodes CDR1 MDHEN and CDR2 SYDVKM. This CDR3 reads CASSSAGTGFSEQYF. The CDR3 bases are TGTGCCAGCAGTTCCGCAGGGACAGGGTTTAGCGAGCAGTACTTC.

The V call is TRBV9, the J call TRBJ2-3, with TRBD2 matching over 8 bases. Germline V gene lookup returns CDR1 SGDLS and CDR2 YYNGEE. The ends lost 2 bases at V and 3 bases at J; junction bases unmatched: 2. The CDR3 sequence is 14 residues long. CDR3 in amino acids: CASSVPSGTDTQYF. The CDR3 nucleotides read TGTGCCAGCAGCGTCCCTAGCGGGACAGATACGCAGTATTTT.

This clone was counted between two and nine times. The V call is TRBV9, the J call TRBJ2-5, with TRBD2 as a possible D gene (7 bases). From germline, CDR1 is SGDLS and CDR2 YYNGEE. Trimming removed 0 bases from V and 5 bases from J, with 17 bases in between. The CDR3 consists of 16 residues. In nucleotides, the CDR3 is TGTGCCAGCAGCGTAGCTAGCGGCAGGACAGAGGAGACCCAGTACTTC. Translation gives CASSVASGRTEETQYF.

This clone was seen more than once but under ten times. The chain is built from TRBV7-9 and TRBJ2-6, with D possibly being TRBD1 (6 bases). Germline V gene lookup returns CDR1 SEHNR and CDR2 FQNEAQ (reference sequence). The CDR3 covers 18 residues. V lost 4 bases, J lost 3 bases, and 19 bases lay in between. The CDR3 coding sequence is TGTGCCAGCAGCTCCCGGCCAGGGGACGGAGGTGGGGCCAACGTCCTGACTTTC. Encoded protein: CASSSRPGDGGGANVLTF. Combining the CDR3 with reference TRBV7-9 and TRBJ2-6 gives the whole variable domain DTGVSQNPRHKITKRGQNVTFRCDPISEHNRLYWYRQTLGQGPEFLTYFQNEAQLEKSRLLSDRFSAERPKGSFSTLEIQRTEQGDSAMYLCASSSRPGDGGGANVLTFGAGSRLTVL.

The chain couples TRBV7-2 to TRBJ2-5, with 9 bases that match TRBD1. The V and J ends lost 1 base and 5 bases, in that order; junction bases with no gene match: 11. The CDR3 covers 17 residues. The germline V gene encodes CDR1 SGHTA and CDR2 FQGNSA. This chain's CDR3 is CASSLVPPGQGGETQYF. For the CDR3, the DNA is TGTGCCAGCAGCTTAGTACCCCCGGGACAGGGAGGCGAGACCCAGTACTTC. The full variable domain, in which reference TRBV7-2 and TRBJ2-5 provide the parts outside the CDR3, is GAGVSQSPSNKVTEKGKDVELRCDPISGHTALYWYRQSLGQGLEFLIYFQGNSAPDKSGLPSDRFSAERTGGSVSTLTIQRTQQEDSAVYLCASSLVPPGQGGETQYFGPGTRLLVL.

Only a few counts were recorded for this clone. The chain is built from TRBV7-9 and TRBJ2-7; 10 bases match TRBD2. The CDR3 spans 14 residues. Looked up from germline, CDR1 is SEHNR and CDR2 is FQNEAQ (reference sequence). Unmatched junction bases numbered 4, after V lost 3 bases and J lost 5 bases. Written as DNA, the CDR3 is TGTGCCAGCAGCTTGGGGACTAGCGTCCACGAGCAGTACTTC. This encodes CASSLGTSVHEQYF. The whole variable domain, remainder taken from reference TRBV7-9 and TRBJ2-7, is DTGVSQNPRHKITKRGQNVTFRCDPISEHNRLYWYRQTLGQGPEFLTYFQNEAQLEKSRLLSDRFSAERPKGSFSTLEIQRTEQGDSAMYLCASSLGTSVHEQYFGPGTRLTVT.

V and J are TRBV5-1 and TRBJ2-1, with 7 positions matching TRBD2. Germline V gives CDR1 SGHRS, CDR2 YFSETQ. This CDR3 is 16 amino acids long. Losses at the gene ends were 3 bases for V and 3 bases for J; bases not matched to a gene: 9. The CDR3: CASSSYMGTIYNEQFF. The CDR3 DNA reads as TGCGCCAGCAGCTCCTACATGGGGACTATCTACAATGAGCAGTTCTTC. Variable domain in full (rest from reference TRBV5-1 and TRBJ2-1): KAGVTQTPRYLIKTRGQQVTLSCSPISGHRSVSWYQQTPGQGLQFLFEYFSETQRNKGNFPGRFSGRQFSNSRSEMNVSTLELGDSALYLCASSSYMGTIYNEQFFGPGTRLTVL.

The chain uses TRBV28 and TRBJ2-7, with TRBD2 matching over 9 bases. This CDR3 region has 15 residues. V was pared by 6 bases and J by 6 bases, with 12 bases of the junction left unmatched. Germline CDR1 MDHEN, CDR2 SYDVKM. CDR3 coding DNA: TGTGCCAGCAGCCTAGGCGGGAGGGCGGGCTCCGAGCAGTACTTC. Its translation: CASSLGGRAGSEQYF.

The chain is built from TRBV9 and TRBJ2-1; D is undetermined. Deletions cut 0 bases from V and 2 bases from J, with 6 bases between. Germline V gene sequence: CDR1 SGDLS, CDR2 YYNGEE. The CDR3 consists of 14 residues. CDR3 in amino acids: CASSVAAPYNEQFF. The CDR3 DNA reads TGTGCCAGCAGCGTAGCGGCTCCCTACAATGAGCAGTTCTTC. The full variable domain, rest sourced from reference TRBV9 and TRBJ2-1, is DSGVTQTPKHLITATGQRVTLRCSPRSGDLSVYWYQQSLDQGLQFLIQYYNGEERAKGNILERFSAQQFPDLHSELNLSSLELGDSALYFCASSVAAPYNEQFFGPGTRLTVL.

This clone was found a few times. Written as DNA, the CDR3 is TGTGCCAGCAGTTTCCTGACAGGCTCCTACGAGCAGTACTTC. Translating it yields CASSFLTGSYEQYF. The chain has TRBV28 and TRBJ2-7; D possibly corresponds to TRBD1 (6 bases). This CDR3 has 14 residues. Germline V gene sequence: CDR1 MDHEN, CDR2 SYDVKM. Trimming took off 3 bases at V and 0 bases at J, with 9 bases between the two ends. Full variable domain (remainder filled in from reference TRBV28 and TRBJ2-7): DVKVTQSSRYLVKRTGEKVFLECVQDMDHENMFWYRQDPGLGLRLIYFSYDVKMKEKGDIPEGYSVSREKKERFSLILESASTNQTSMYLCASSFLTGSYEQYFGPGTRLTVT.

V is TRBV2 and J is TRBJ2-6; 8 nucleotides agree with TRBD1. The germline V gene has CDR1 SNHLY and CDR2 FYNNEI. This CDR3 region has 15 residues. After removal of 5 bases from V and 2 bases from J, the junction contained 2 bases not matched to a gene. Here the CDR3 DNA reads TGTGCCAGCAGTTTACAGGGGGCTGGGGCCAACGTCCTGACTTTC. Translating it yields CASSLQGAGANVLTF.

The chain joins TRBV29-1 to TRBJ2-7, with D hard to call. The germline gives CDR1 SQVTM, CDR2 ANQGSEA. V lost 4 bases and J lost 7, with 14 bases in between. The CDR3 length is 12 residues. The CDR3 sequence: CSVGELLSEQYF. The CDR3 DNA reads TGCAGCGTTGGTGAGCTTCTGTCTGAGCAGTACTTC.

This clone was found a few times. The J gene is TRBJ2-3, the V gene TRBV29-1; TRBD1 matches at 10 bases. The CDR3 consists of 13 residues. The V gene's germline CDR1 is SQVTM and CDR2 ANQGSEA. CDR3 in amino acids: CTMTGGTTDTQYF. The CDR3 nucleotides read TGCACCATGACAGGGGGCACGACAGATACGCAGTATTTT.

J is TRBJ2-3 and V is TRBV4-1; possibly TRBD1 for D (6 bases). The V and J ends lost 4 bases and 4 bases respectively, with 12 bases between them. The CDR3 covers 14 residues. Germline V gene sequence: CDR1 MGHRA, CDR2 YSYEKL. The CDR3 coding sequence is TGCGCCAGCAGCCCCCCCAGGGGAGCAGATACGCAGTATTTT. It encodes CASSPPRGADTQYF.

The chain's CDR3 is CASSINYEQYF. In DNA, the CDR3 is TGTGCCAGCAGCATTAACTACGAGCAGTACTTC. J is TRBJ2-7 and V is TRBV7-9; D gene uncertain. From germline, CDR1 is SEHNR and CDR2 FQNEAQ (reference sequence). The CDR3 is 11 residues long. V gave up 5 bases and J gave up 3 bases, with 5 bases separating them.

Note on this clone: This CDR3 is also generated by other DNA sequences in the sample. DNA for the CDR3: TGTGCCTGGAGTGTACGGGGACCCTACGAGCAGTACTTC. It specifies CAWSVRGPYEQYF. The chain joins TRBV30 to TRBJ2-7; D may be TRBD1 or TRBD2 (5 bases each). The V gene's germline CDR1 is GTSNPN and CDR2 SVGIG (reference sequence). Trimming took 0 bases from V and 2 from J, leaving 8 bases between them. CDR3 size: 13 residues.

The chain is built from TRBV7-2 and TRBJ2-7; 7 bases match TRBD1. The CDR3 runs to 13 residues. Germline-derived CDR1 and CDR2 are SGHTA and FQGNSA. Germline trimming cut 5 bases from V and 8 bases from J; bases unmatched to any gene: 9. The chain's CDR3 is CASSPRRQGKQYF. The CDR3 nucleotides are TGTGCCAGCAGCCCCCGAAGACAGGGAAAGCAGTACTTC.

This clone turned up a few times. This chain's CDR3 is CAWKPSAYNEQFF. In DNA, the CDR3 is TGTGCCTGGAAGCCTAGCGCCTACAATGAGCAGTTCTTC. J is TRBJ2-1 and V is TRBV30; possibly TRBD2 for D (6 bases). Trimming cost V 4 bases and J 2 bases, with 9 bases left between them. Germline CDR1 is GTSNPN and CDR2 is SVGIG (reference sequence). This CDR3 is 13 amino acids long.

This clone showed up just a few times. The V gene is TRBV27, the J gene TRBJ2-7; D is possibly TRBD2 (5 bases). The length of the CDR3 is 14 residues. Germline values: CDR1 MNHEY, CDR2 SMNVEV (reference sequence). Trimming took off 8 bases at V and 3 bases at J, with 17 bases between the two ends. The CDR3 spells CASLGTRAGYEQYF. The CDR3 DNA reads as TGTGCCAGCCTAGGCACTAGAGCAGGCTACGAGCAGTACTTC.